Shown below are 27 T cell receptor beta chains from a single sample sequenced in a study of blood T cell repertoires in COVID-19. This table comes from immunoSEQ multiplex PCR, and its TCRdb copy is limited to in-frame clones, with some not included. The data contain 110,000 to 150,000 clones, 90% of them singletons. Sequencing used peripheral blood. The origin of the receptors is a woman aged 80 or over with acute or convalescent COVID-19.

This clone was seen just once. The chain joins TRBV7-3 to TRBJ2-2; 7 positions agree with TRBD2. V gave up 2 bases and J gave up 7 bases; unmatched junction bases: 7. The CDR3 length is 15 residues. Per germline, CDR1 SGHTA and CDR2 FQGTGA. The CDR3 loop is CASSLGFREVGELFF. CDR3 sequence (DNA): TGTGCCAGCAGCTTAGGTTTCCGGGAGGTCGGGGAGCTGTTTTTT.

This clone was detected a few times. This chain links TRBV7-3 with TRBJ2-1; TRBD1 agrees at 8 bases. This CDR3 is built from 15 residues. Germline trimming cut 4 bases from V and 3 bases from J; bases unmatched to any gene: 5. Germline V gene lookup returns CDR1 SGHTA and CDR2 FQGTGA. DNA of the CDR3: TGTGCCAGCAGCTCCCAGGGGGCGGGCTACAATGAGCAGTTCTTC. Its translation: CASSSQGAGYNEQFF.

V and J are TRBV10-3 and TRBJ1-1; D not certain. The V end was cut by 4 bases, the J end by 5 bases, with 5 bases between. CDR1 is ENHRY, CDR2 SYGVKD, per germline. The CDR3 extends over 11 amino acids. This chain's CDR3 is CAISGGTEAFF. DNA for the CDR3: TGTGCCATCAGTGGAGGTACTGAAGCTTTCTTT.

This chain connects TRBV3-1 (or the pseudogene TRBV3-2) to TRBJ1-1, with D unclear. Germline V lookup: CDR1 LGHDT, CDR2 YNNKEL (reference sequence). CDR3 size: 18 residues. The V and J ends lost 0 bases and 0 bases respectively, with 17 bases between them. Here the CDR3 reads CASSQDQRVLQMNTEAFF. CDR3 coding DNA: TGTGCCAGCAGCCAAGATCAGAGGGTTCTACAAATGAACACTGAAGCTTTCTTT.

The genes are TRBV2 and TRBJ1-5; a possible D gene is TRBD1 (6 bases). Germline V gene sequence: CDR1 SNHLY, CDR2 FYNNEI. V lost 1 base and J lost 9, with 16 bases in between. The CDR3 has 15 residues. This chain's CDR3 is CASSEGQADYSPQHF. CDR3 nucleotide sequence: TGTGCCAGCAGTGAAGGACAGGCCGATTATTCGCCCCAGCATTTT.

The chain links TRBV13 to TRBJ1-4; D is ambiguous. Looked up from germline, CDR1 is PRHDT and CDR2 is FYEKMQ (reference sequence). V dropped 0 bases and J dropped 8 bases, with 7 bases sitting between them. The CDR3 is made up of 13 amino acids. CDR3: CASSLGLEEKLFF. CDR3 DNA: TGTGCCAGCAGCTTAGGGTTGGAGGAAAAACTGTTTTTT.

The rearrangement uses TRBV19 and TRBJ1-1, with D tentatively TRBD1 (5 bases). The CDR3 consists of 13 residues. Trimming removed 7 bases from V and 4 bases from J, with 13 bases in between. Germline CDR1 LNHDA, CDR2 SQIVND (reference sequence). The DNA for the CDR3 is TGTGCCAGTAAAGGGGATTGGGTCACTGAAGCTTTCTTT. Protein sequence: CASKGDWVTEAFF.

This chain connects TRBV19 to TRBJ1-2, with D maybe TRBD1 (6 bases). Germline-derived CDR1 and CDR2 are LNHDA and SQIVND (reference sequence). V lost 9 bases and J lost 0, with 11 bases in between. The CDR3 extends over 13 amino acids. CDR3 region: CASGQKTNYGYTF. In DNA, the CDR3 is TGTGCCAGCGGACAGAAGACTAACTATGGCTACACCTTC. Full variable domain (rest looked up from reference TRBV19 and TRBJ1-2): DGGITQSPKYLFRKEGQNVTLSCEQNLNHDAMYWYRQDPGQGLRLIYYSQIVNDFQKGDIAEGYSVSREKKESFPLTVTSAQKNPTAFYLCASGQKTNYGYTFGSGTRLTVV.

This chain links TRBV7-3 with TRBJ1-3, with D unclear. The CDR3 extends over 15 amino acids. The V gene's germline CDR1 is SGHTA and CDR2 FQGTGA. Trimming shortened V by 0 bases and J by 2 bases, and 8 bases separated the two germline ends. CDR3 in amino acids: CASSLTRDPGNTIYF. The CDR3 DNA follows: TGTGCCAGCAGCTTAACCCGCGATCCTGGAAACACCATATATTTT.

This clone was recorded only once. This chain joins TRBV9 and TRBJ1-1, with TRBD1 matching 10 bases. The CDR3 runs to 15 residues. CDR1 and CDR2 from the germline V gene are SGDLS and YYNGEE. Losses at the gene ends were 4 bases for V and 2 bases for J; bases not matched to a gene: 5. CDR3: CASSSRQGANTEAFF. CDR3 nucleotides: TGTGCCAGCAGCTCTCGACAGGGGGCTAACACTGAAGCTTTCTTT. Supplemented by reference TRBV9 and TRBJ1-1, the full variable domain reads DSGVTQTPKHLITATGQRVTLRCSPRSGDLSVYWYQQSLDQGLQFLIQYYNGEERAKGNILERFSAQQFPDLHSELNLSSLELGDSALYFCASSSRQGANTEAFFGQGTRLTVV.

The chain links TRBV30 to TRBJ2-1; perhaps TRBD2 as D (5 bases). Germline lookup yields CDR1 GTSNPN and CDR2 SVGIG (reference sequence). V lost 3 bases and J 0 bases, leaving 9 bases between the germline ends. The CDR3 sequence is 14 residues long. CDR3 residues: CAWRGRPSYNEQFF. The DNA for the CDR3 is TGTGCCTGGAGGGGGAGACCCTCCTACAATGAGCAGTTCTTC.

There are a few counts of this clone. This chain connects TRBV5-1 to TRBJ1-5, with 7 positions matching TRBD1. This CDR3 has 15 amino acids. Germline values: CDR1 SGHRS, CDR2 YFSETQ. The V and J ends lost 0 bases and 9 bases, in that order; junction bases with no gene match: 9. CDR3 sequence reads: CASSLGDRASGPQHF. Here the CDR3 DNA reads TGCGCCAGCAGCTTGGGAGACAGGGCCTCAGGGCCCCAGCATTTT.

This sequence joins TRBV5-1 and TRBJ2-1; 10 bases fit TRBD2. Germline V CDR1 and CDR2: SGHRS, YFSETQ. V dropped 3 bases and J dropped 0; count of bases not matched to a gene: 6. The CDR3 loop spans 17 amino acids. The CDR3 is CASSSLAGGPSYNEQFF. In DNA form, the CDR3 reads TGCGCCAGCAGCTCATTAGCGGGGGGCCCCTCCTACAATGAGCAGTTCTTC.

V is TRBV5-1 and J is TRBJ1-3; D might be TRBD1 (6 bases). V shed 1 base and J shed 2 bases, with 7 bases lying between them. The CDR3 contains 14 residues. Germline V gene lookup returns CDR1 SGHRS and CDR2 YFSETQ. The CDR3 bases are TGCGCCAGCAGCTTGACAGGGACTGGAAACACCATATATTTT. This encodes CASSLTGTGNTIYF.

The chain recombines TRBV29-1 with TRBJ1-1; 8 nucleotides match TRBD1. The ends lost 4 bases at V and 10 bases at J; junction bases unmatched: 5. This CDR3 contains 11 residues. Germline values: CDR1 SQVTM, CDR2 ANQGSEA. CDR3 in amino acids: CSVGQGTGAFF. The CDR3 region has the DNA TGCAGCGTTGGACAGGGGACGGGAGCTTTCTTT.

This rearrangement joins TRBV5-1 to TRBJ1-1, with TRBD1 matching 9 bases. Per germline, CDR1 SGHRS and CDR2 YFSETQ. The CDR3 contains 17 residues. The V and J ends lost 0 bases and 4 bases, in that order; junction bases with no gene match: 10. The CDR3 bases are TGCGCCAGCAGCTTGGGGACAGGGGCGGCGAGGGGCACTGAAGCTTTCTTT. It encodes CASSLGTGAARGTEAFF.

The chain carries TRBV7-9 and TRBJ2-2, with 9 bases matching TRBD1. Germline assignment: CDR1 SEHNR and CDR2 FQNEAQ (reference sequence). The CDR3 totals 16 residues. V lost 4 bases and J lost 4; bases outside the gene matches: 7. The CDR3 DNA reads TGTGCCAGCAGCTACTACAGGGGGCTTGGCACCGGGGAGCTGTTTTTT. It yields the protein CASSYYRGLGTGELFF. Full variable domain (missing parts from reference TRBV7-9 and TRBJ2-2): DTGVSQNPRHKITKRGQNVTFRCDPISEHNRLYWYRQTLGQGPEFLTYFQNEAQLEKSRLLSDRFSAERPKGSFSTLEIQRTEQGDSAMYLCASSYYRGLGTGELFFGEGSRLTVL.

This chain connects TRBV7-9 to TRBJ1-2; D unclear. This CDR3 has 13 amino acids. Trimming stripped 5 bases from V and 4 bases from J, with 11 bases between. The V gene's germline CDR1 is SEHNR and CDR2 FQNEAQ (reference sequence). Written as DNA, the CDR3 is TGTGCCAGCAGCCTCCCGGGATTCTATGGCTACACCTTC. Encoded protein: CASSLPGFYGYTF. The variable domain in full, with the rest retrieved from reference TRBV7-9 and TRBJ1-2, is DTGVSQNPRHKITKRGQNVTFRCDPISEHNRLYWYRQTLGQGPEFLTYFQNEAQLEKSRLLSDRFSAERPKGSFSTLEIQRTEQGDSAMYLCASSLPGFYGYTFGSGTRLTVV.

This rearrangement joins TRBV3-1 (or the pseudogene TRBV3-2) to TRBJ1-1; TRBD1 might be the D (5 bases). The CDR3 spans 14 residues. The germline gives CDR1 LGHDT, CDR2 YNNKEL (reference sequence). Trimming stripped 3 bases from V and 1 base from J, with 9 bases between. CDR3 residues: CASSHRDRNTEAFF. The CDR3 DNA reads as TGTGCCAGCAGCCATCGCGACAGGAACACTGAAGCTTTCTTT.

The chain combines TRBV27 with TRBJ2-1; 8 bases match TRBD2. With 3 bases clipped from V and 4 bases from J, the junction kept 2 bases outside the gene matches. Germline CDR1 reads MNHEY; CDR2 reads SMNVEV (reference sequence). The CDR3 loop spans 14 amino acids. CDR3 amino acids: CASSLSGGYNEQFF. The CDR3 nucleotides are TGTGCCAGCAGTTTGAGCGGGGGATACAATGAGCAGTTCTTC.

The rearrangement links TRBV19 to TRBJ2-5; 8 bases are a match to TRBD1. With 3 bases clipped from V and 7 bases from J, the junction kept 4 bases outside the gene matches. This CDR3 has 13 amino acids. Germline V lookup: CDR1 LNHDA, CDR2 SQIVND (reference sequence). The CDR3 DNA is TGTGCCAGTAGTATTCAACAGGGGGTGACCCAGTACTTC. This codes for CASSIQQGVTQYF.

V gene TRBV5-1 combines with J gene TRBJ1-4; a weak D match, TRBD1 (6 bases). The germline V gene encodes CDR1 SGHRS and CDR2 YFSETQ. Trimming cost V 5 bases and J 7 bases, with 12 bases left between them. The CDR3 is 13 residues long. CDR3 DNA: TGCGCCAGCAGACAGGGTTCTGGTGAAAAACTGTTTTTT. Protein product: CASRQGSGEKLFF.

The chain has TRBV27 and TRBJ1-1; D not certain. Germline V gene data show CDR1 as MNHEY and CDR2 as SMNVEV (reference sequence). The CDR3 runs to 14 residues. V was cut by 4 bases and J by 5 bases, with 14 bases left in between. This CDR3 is CASSSRTRWTEAFF. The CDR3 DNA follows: TGTGCCAGCAGTTCCCGAACCAGATGGACTGAAGCTTTCTTT.

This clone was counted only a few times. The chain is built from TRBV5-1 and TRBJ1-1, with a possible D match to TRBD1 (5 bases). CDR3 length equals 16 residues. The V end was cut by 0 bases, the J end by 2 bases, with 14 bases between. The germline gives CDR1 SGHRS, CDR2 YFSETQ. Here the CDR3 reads CASSLGSGGANTEAFF. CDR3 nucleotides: TGCGCCAGCAGCTTGGGCTCGGGGGGAGCCAACACTGAAGCTTTCTTT.

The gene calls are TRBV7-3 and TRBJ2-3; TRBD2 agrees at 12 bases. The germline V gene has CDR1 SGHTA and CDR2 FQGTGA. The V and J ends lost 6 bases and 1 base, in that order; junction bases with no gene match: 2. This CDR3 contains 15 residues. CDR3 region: CASSRTSGGTDTQYF. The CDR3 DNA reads TGTGCCAGCAGTAGGACTAGCGGGGGCACAGATACGCAGTATTTT. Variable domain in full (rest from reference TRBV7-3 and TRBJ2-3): GAGVSQTPSNKVTEKGKYVELRCDPISGHTALYWYRQSLGQGPEFLIYFQGTGAADDSGLPNDRFFAVRPEGSVSTLKIQRTERGDSAVYLCASSRTSGGTDTQYFGPGTRLTVL.

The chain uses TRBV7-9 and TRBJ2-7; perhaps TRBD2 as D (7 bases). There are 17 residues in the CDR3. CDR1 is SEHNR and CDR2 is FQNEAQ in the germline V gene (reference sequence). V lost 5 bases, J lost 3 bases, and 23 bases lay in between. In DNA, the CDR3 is TGTGCCAGCAGCCCCACGGCGGGCGGGGGCCCTAGCTACGAGCAGTACTTC. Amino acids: CASSPTAGGGPSYEQYF. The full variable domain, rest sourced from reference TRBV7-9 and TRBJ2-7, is DTGVSQNPRHKITKRGQNVTFRCDPISEHNRLYWYRQTLGQGPEFLTYFQNEAQLEKSRLLSDRFSAERPKGSFSTLEIQRTEQGDSAMYLCASSPTAGGGPSYEQYFGPGTRLTVT.

Written as DNA, the CDR3 is TGTGCCAGTAGTATACGGGGGGCGGGCACCGGGGAGCTGTTTTTT. Translated, it gives CASSIRGAGTGELFF. V usage is TRBV19 and J usage is TRBJ2-2; TRBD2 is a possible D gene (7 bases). The CDR3 has 15 residues. Germline V gene lookup returns CDR1 LNHDA and CDR2 SQIVND (reference sequence). The V end lost 2 bases, the J end lost 4 bases, and 11 bases lay between the germline ends.